This T cell receptor (beta chain) was documented in a study of blood T cell repertoires in COVID-19. Study at large: Whether acute or convalescent, the COVID-19 samples came from the United States, Italy and Spain. The analysed material was cDNA or gDNA that came from T cells, B-cell-depleted T cells, or PBMCs.

Source study methods: Reference gene primer amplification yielded estimated nucleated cell counts. The repertoire was sequenced with immunoSEQ multiplex PCR; TCRdb's copy has only in-frame clones and lacks some. The V and J calls and clone size come from that table; D and trimming were worked out from the DNA. This table has fewer than 300,000 clones, approximately 81% appearing once. This clone was seen a single time. The V gene's germline CDR1 is SGHVS and CDR2 FQNEAQ. The V and J ends lost 8 bases and 0 bases respectively, with 8 bases between them. The length of the CDR3 is 13 residues. Specimen: peripheral blood. The source of this sequence is a woman aged 18-29 years with acute or convalescent COVID-19. The rearrangement joins TRBV7-8 to TRBJ2-1, with a weak D call TRBD2 (6 bases). The CDR3, as DNA: TGTGCCAGCGGTAGCGGCTCCTACAATGAGCAGTTCTTC. Protein sequence: CASGSGSYNEQFF.